This T cell receptor beta chain was identified in a study of OX40 agonist ivuxolimab in advanced cancers. Study overall: Patients treated during dose escalation were battling hepatocellular carcinoma, melanoma, renal cell or head and neck cancer. Eligibility admitted prior anti-PD-1, anti-PD-L1 or anti-CTLA-4 therapy; roughly 39% had some. The study, taken as a whole, reports: In the 0.1 to 3.0 mg/kg range, CD4+ and CD8+ blood T cells had expanded clonally by week 6.

A remark on this clone: Antigen unknown.

Assay: immunoSEQ multiplex PCR; the TCRdb copy retains only in-frame clones and omits some. Here the sample spans more than 65,000 clones, about 91% being singletons. Germline V gives CDR1 SNHLY, CDR2 FYNNEI. V lost 9 bases, J lost 0 bases, and 9 bases lay in between. This CDR3 comprises 13 residues. Peripheral blood came from all dose cohorts at three timepoints. Sequencing was performed on CD4+ or CD8+ T cells sorted from blood, taken in a trial of the OX40 agonist ivuxolimab. This clonotype originated in an adult with an advanced solid tumor such as melanoma, head and neck, liver or kidney cancer. The chain combines TRBV2 with TRBJ1-5; D unclear. CDR3 DNA sequence: TGTGCCAGTTCTGACCGTAGCAATCAGCCCCAGCATTTT. This sequence encodes CASSDRSNQPQHF. The full variable domain, in which reference TRBV2 and TRBJ1-5 provide the parts outside the CDR3, is EPEVTQTPSHQVTQMGQEVILRCVPISNHLYFYWYRQILGQKVEFLVSFYNNEISEKSEIFDDQFSVERPDGSNFTLKIRSTKLEDSAMYFCASSDRSNQPQHFGDGTRLSIL.